This is a list of T cell receptor beta chains from one sample in a study of T cell responses to AZD1222 COVID-19 vaccine. The data were produced by immunoSEQ multiplex PCR, yet TCRdb's version contains in-frame clones alone and is incomplete. The profile shows about 140,000 clones, approximately 92% of them singletons. The material was peripheral blood, obtained 28 days after the second AZD1222 dose. These receptors all come from an adult who received the AZD1222 COVID-19 vaccine. Both conserved end residues are trimmed from each CDR3. Fields, in order: V gene, CDR3 protein.

>TRBV12-3/TRBV12-4
ASSLFRVGPQH
>TRBV7-9
ASSWGQGHNQPQH
>TRBV6-6
ASSPHQEHWISSNQPQH
>TRBV25-1
ASNYSLGNQPQH
>TRBV5-6
ASSLGTLTLTEGGYT
>TRBV9
ASSVGEGASVNTGELF
>TRBV24-1
ATSPLGGDTQY
>TRBV12-3/TRBV12-4
ASRDRKNTEAF
>TRBV18
ASSPPTANTEAF
>TRBV7-2
ASSLPSGATEAF
>TRBV4-1
ASSLDFQGLRRSPLH
>TRBV11-2
ASSLGRRGLSYEQY
>TRBV7-9
ASSPPGSPDQPQH
>TRBV27
ASKPGGNSIGYT
>TRBV27
ASSFSSYNSPLH
>TRBV4-1
ASSQGTVATNEKLF
>TRBV19
ASSPRTGNEQY
>TRBV7-2
ASSLVTRDEQF
>TRBV11-3
ASSSRDFSDAF
>TRBV5-1
ASSLVPTVGYEQY
>TRBV7-2
ASSLHPGGYEQY
>TRBV5-5
ASSWARGPFYEQY
>TRBV7-2
ASSLARQGMGETQY
>TRBV20-1
RQQGLHGYT
>TRBV4-1
ASSQDVGQGAEAF
>TRBV12-3/TRBV12-4
ASNSGGAGEQF
>TRBV5-6
ASSLDPRWDSPLH
>TRBV9
ASSPRRGEGTEAF
>TRBV6-5
ASSYTETARVGYT
>TRBV9
ASSRRWGGYGYT
>TRBV6-2/TRBV6-3
ASSYSKPSKAYEQY
>TRBV10-3
AISEGTGWTQPQH
>TRBV4-1
ASSPGALSGANVLT
>TRBV10-3
AIGETIGQFGEQF
>TRBV19
ASSISGPNYGYT
>TRBV7-2
ASSLNGAQETQY
>TRBV28
ASSFQVSNQPQH
>TRBV30
AWSGGAGYT
>TRBV30
AWIVGRQYGYT
>TRBV7-9
ASSLRAPTGELF
>TRBV7-3
ASSLVTSSYNEQF
>TRBV30
AWSVVTEAF